This TCR beta chain was recorded in a study of T cell changes during pregnancy in multiple sclerosis. Produced via immunoSEQ multiplex PCR; TCRdb's table is partial and in-frame only. The sample lists some 71,000 clones; 75% to 95% were seen once. The CDR3 length is 15 residues. Per the germline V gene, CDR1 is MNHEY and CDR2 is SMNVEV (reference sequence). Trimming pared 5 bases from V and 5 bases from J, leaving 19 bases between. This material consisted of CD4+ T cells from peripheral blood mononuclear cells, taken in the third trimester of pregnancy. The chain is built from TRBV27 and TRBJ2-7, with unresolved D. The origin of this receptor is a female donor in good health, enrolled as a control in a pregnancy study. Written as DNA, the CDR3 is TGTGCCAGCAGTGGGTTCGGGTCCAAACGGAACGAGCAGTACTTC. The encoded protein is CASSGFGSKRNEQYF.